Shown below are 7 T cell receptor beta chains from a single sample sequenced in a study of human T cells and chemical hapten exposure. Regarding time point: patch test 3, about 24 weeks after DPC sensitization. Sample treatment: therapeutic diphenylcyclopropenone sensitization with weekly scalp DPC. One entry per CDR3 protein results from TCRdb running MiXCR on the RACE reads. The table lists tens of thousands of distinct CDR3 sequences, roughly 12% of them singletons. This sample comprised whole blood, obtained in connection with sensitization to the hapten diphenylcyclopropenone (DPC). These receptors all stem from a man between 25 and 39 years old with alopecia areata. Some clones in this sample may be carry-over from other donors' samples.

A single count supports this clonotype. The chain recombines TRBV3-1 with TRBJ2-1; perhaps D is TRBD1 or TRBD2 (5 bases each). Between the trimmed V and J ends, which lost 1 base and 0 bases, there was a span of 13 bases. The germline gives CDR1 LGHDT, CDR2 YNNKEL (reference sequence). The CDR3 has 17 residues. Here the CDR3 DNA reads TGTGCCAGCAGCCAAGGGGGGTACACAAGCTCCTACAATGAGCAGTTCTTC. Its protein is CASSQGGYTSSYNEQFF.

The V and J genes are TRBV6-2 or TRBV6-3 and TRBJ1-2, with 10 bases aligning to TRBD1. After removal of 6 bases from V and 3 bases from J, the junction contained 4 bases not matched to a gene. Germline V gene lookup returns CDR1 MNHEY and CDR2 SVGEGT. The CDR3 spans 14 residues. The CDR3 sequence: CASRGQGSYYGYTF. CDR3 nucleotides: TGTGCCAGCAGGGGACAGGGGAGCTACTATGGCTACACCTTC.

This clonotype was picked up many times. The chain links TRBV7-6 to TRBJ2-3; 11 positions match TRBD1. The V and J ends lost 2 bases and 4 bases, in that order; junction bases with no gene match: 11. Germline V gene lookup returns CDR1 SGHVS and CDR2 FNYEAQ. This CDR3 contains 18 residues. CDR3 amino acids: CASSLRVPGQGVADTQYF. The CDR3 DNA follows: TGTGCCAGCAGCTTAAGAGTACCGGGACAGGGGGTAGCAGATACGCAGTATTTT.

This clonotype has a handful of counts. The chain recombines TRBV2 with TRBJ1-3, with TRBD1 as a possible D gene (6 bases). V gave up 9 bases and J gave up 1 base, with 10 bases separating them. Germline loops: CDR1 SNHLY, CDR2 FYNNEI. CDR3 length: 13 amino acids. CDR3 bases: TGTGCCAGTGCTACAGGGTCTGGAAACACCATATATTTT. Its translation is CASATGSGNTIYF.

The CDR3 DNA reads as TGTGCCAGCAGCTTAGAACTAGCGGGACACCGGGGCACAGATACGCAGTATTTT. Translation gives CASSLELAGHRGTDTQYF. The chain links TRBV7-6 to TRBJ2-3, with TRBD2 identical over 10 bases. J lost 1 base, V lost 1 base, and 8 bases had no gene match. The CDR3 runs to 18 residues. Germline values: CDR1 SGHVS, CDR2 FNYEAQ.

This sequence joins TRBV6-4 and TRBJ1-2; a weak D match, TRBD1 (5 bases). Germline CDR1 reads MRHNA; CDR2 reads SNTAGT. CDR3 length: 13 residues. V lost 5 bases, J lost 0 bases, and 7 bases lay in between. The CDR3 bases are TGTGCCAGCAGTCCGACAGCTAACTATGGCTACACCTTC. It codes for CASSPTANYGYTF.

There are many counts of this clonotype. The genes are TRBV10-3 and TRBJ1-5; D remains ambiguous. Per germline, CDR1 ENHRY and CDR2 SYGVKD. V lost 2 bases and J 2 bases, leaving 7 bases between the germline ends. The CDR3 is 14 amino acids. The chain's CDR3 is CAISEGFGNQPQHF. CDR3 bases: TGTGCCATCAGTGAGGGTTTTGGCAATCAGCCCCAGCATTTT.